Sequencing of this T cell receptor beta chain was carried out in a study of cytomegalovirus exposure and HLA in healthy donors. Overall study: Of the donors genotyped, several hundred in all, about 76% fell in the Caucasian-associated ancestry cluster. Study observations and caveats: The authors later found HLA-associated TCR beta chains more clonally expanded than equally common others. It was only CMV serostatus that was available as immune exposure information.

Worth noting for this clone: Antigen unknown.

The PCR used 60 Vbeta and 13 Jbeta primers. Original analysis: Per a later analysis, the number of unique TCR beta chains was approximately 73 million, of which 8.5 million to 11 million were shared. Sequencing was performed with immunoSEQ multiplex PCR; in TCRdb, only in-frame clones are kept and a portion is missing. D and trimming were read from the DNA, whereas the V and J calls and clone size are those reported in that table. The sample has about 100,000 clones, about 80% seen once. The length of the CDR3 is 13 residues. Germline CDR1 is SGHDT and CDR2 is YYEEEE. V lost 4 bases and J 6 bases, leaving 10 bases between the germline ends.

The chain has TRBV5-6 and TRBJ2-2; D is possibly TRBD1 (5 bases). This receptor was identified in a man in his forties in good health and CMV-seropositive. Input material: PBMCs. CDR3 sequence reads: CASSPGWAGELFF. The CDR3 nucleotides read TGTGCCAGCAGCCCAGGGTGGGCCGGGGAGCTGTTTTTT.